This record concerns one TCR beta chain sequence. Its cognate antigen is unknown. The data stem from a study of shared clonotypes between healthy human individuals. Study outcomes and limitations: At large depth, rarefaction still showed sorted-subset sequencing to be incomplete. There were few donors, and this limited the genetic and exposure-history diversity represented. Compared with clonotypes that all four donors shared, non-shared clonotypes had lower generation probabilities. Several donors showed sharing of around 5% of naive CD4 clonotypes.

Sequenced by immunoSEQ multiplex PCR; TCRdb stores in-frame clones only, minus some. The table shows about 2.1 million clones, with about 93% occurring only once. Germline loops: CDR1 SGDLS, CDR2 YYNGEE. Unmatched junction bases numbered 4, after V lost 2 bases and J lost 8 bases. The CDR3 sequence is 16 residues long. CD45RO-negative, CCR7-selected cells formed the naive CD8 fraction, which excluded terminally differentiated effector memory CD45RA+ cells. The receptor's source is a man aged 18 to 29 in good health. Some clones in this sample may be carry-over from other donors' samples. The sequenced sample was naive CD8+ T cells from PBMCs. V is TRBV9 and J is TRBJ2-2; 15 bases line up with TRBD2. For the CDR3, the DNA is TGTGCCAGCAGCGTCAGGACTAGCGGGAGGGATGGGGAGCTGTTTTTT. Translated: CASSVRTSGRDGELFF. Variable domain in full (rest from reference TRBV9 and TRBJ2-2): DSGVTQTPKHLITATGQRVTLRCSPRSGDLSVYWYQQSLDQGLQFLIQYYNGEERAKGNILERFSAQQFPDLHSELNLSSLELGDSALYFCASSVRTSGRDGELFFGEGSRLTVL.